This TCR beta chain comes out of a study of OX40 agonist ivuxolimab in advanced cancers. Background on the study: Patients were dosed intravenously with ivuxolimab at 0.01 to 10 mg/kg every 2 weeks.

Clones were sequenced by immunoSEQ multiplex PCR, and TCRdb holds only the in-frame ones, with some missing. The sample holds tens of thousands of clones, 94% seen once. As to this clone: The antigen is not known. Germline is not matched at one junction end, which may reflect a read error.

Whole-study results and caveats: Clonal expansion among partial responders at 0.1-3.0 mg/kg ranked near the lowest. CD8+ T cells averaged more expanded clones than CD4+.

CDR1 and CDR2 from the germline V gene are SGHKS and YYEKEE (reference sequence). CDR3 length: 14 amino acids. Sequences were derived from CD4+ or CD8+ T cells sorted from blood, sampled in a trial of the OX40 agonist ivuxolimab. This chain connects TRBV5-5 to TRBJ1-1; possible D gene TRBD1, 6 bases. The receptor was derived from an adult with an advanced solid tumor such as melanoma, head and neck, liver or kidney cancer. The CDR3 region is CASSQSGDNTEAFF. The CDR3 DNA follows: TGCGCCAGCAGCCAATCAGGGGATAACACTGAAGCTTTCTTT.